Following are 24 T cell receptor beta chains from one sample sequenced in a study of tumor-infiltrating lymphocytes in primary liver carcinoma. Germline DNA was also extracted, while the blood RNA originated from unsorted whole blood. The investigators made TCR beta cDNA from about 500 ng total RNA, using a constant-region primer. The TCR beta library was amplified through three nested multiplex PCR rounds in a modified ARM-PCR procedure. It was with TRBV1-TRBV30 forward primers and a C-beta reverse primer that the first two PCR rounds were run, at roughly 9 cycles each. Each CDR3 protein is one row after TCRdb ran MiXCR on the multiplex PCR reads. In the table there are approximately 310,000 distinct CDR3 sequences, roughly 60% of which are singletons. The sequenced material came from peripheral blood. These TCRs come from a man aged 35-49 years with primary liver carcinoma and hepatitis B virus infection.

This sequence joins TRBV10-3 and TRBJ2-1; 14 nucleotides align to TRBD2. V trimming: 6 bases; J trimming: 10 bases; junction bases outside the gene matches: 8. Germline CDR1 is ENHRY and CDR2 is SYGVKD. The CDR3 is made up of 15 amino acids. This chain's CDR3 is CAIRVTSGRAKEQFF. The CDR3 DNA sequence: TGTGCCATCAGGGTGACTAGCGGGAGGGCGAAAGAGCAGTTCTTC.

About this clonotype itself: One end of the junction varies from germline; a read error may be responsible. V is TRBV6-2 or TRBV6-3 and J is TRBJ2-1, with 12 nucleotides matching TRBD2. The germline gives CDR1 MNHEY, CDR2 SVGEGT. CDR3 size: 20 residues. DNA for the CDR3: TGTGCCAGGAGTTACTCCGTTCAGGGGCGGACTAGCGGGGATTACAATGAGCAGTTCTTC. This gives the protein CARSYSVQGRTSGDYNEQFF.

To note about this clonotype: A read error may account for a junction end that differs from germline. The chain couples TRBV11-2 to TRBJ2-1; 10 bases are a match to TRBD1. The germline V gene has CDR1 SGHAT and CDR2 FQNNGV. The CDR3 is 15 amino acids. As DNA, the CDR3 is TGTGCCAGCAGCTTAGAGCAAGGACAGGGGGGTGAACAGTCCTTC. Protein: CASSLEQGQGGEQSF.

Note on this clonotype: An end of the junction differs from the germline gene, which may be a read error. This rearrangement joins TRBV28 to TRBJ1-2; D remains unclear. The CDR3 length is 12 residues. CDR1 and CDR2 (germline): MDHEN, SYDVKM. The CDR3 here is CASSFGRYGYTF. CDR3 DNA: TGCGCCAGCAGTTTCGGACGATATGGCTACACCTTC.

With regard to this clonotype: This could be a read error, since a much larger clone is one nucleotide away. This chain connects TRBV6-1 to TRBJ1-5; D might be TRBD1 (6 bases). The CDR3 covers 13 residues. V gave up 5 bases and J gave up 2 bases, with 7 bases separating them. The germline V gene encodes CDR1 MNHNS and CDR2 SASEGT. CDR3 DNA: TGTGCCAGCAGTTGGACAGGCAATCAGCCCCAGCATTTT. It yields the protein CASSWTGNQPQHF.

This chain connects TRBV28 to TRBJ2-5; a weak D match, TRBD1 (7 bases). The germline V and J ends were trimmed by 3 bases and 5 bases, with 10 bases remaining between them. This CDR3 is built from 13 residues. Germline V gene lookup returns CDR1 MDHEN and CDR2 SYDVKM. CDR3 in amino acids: CASSFAGGETQYF. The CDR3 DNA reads TGTGCCAGCAGTTTCGCAGGGGGGGAGACCCAGTACTTC.

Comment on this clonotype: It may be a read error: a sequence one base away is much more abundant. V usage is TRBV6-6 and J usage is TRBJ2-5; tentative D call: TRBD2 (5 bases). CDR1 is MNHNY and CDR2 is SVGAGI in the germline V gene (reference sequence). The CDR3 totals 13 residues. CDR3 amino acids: CASSYRGGEIQYF. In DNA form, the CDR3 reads TGTGCCAGCAGTTACAGAGGAGGAGAGATCCAGTACTTC.

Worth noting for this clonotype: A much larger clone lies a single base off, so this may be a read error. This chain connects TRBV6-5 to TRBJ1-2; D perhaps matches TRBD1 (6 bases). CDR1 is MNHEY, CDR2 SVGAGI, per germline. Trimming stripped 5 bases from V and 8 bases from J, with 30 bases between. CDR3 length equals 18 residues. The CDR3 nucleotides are TGTGCCAGCAGTCTAGCGTTGCAGCCGGGACACCTAATCGGAGGCTACACCTTC. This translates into CASSLALQPGHLIGGYTF.

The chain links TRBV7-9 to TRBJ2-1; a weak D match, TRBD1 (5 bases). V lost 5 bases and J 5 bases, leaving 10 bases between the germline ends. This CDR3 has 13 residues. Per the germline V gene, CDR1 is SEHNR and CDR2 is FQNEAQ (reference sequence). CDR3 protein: CASSRGQNNEQFF. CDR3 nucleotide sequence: TGTGCCAGCAGCCGCGGACAAAACAATGAGCAGTTCTTC.

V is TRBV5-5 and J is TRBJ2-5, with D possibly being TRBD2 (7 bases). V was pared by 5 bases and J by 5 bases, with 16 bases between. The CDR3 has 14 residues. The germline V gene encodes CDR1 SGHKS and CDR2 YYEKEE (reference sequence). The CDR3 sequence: CASRPLARGETQYF. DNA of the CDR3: TGTGCCAGCAGGCCACTAGCGAGGGGGGAGACCCAGTACTTC.

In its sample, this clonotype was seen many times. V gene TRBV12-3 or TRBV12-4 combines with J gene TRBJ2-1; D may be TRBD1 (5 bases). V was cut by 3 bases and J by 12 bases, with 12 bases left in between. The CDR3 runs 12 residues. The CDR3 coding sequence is TGTGCCAGCAGTTTGTGGGCAAGGGGGCAGTTCTTC. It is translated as CASSLWARGQFF.

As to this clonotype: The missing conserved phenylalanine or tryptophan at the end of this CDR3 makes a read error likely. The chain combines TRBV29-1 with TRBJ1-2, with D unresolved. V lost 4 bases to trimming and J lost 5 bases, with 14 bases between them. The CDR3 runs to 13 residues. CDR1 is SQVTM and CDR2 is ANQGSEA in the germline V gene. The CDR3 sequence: CSVVLSGEYGYTY. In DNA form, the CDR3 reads TGCAGCGTTGTGCTCTCAGGAGAATATGGCTACACCTAC.

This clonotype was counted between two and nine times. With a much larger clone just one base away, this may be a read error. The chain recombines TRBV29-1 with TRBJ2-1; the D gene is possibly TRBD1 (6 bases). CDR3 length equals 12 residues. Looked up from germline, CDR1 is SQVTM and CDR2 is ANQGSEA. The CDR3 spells CSAQQGLDEQSF. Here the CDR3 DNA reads TGCAGCGCCCAACAGGGATTGGATGAGCAGTCCTTC.

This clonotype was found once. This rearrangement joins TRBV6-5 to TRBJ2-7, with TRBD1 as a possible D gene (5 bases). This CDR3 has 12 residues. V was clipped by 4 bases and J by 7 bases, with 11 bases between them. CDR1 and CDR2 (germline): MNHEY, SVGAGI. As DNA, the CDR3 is TGTGCCAGCAGTTCCTCAGGGTGTGAGCAGTACTTC. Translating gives CASSSSGCEQYF.

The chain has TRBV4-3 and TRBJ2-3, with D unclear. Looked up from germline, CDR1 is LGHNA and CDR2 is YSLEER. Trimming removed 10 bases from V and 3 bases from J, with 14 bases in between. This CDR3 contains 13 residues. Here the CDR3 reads CAINQEMTDTQYF. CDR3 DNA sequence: TGCGCCATCAACCAAGAAATGACAGATACGCAGTATTTT.

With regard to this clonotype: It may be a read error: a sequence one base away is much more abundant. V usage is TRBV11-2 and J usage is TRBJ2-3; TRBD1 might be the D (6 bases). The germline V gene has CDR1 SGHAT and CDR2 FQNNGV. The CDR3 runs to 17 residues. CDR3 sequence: CVSSLRGNRRTTDTQYF. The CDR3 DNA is TGTGTCAGCAGCTTGAGGGGGAACAGGCGGACCACAGATACGCAGTATTTT.

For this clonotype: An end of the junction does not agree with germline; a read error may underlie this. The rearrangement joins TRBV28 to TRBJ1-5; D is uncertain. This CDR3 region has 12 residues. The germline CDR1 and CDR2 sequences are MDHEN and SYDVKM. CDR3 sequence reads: CAGSLYAQPQHF. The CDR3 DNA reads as TGTGCCGGCAGTTTATATGCTCAGCCCCAGCATTTT. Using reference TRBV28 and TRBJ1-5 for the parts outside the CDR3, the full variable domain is DVKVTQSSRYLVKRTGEKVFLECVQDMDHENMFWYRQDPGLGLRLIYFSYDVKMKEKGDIPEGYSVSREKKERFSLILESASTNQTSMYLCAGSLYAQPQHFGDGTRLSIL.

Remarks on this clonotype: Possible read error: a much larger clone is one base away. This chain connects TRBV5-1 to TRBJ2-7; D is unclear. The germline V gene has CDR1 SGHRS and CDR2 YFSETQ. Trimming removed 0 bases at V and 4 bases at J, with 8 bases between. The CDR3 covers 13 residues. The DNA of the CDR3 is TGCGCCAGCAGCTTGGCGCAGGAGTACGAGCAGTACTTC. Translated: CASSLAQEYEQYF.

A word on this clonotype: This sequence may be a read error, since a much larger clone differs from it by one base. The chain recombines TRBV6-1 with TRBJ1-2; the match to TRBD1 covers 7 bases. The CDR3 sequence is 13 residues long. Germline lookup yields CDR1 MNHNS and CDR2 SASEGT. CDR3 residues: CASSPGQLYGYIF. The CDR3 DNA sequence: TGTGCCAGCAGTCCGGGACAGCTCTATGGCTACATCTTC.

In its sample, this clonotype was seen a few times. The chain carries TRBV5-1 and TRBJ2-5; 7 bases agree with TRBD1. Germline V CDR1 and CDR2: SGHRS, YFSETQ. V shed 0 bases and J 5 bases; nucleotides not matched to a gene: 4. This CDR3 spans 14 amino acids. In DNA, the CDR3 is TGCGCCAGCAGCTTGGAAGGGGGCGCGGAGACCCAGTACTTC. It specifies CASSLEGGAETQYF. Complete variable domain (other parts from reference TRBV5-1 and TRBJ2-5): KAGVTQTPRYLIKTRGQQVTLSCSPISGHRSVSWYQQTPGQGLQFLFEYFSETQRNKGNFPGRFSGRQFSNSRSEMNVSTLELGDSALYLCASSLEGGAETQYFGPGTRLLVL.

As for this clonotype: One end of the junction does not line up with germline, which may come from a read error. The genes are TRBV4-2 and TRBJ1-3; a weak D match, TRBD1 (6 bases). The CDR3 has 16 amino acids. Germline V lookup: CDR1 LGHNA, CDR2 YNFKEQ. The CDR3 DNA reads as TGTGCCAGCAGCCAAGATTGGACCAAGGGGGGAAACGCCATATATTTT. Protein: CASSQDWTKGGNAIYF.

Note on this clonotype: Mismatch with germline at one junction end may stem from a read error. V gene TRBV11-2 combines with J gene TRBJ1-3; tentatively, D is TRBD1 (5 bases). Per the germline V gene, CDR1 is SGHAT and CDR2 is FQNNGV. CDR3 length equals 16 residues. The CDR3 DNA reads TGTGCCAGTAGCCGGGGACGGATCTCCTCTGGAAACAGCATATATTTT. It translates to CASSRGRISSGNSIYF.

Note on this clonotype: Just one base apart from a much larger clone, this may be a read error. CDR3 sequence: CASSEAGDDYGYTF. The CDR3 bases are TGCGCCAGCAGTGAGGCGGGCGATGACTATGGCTACACCTTC. The rearrangement uses TRBV10-2 and TRBJ1-2; D unresolved. Germline V gene lookup returns CDR1 WSHSY and CDR2 SAAADI. Trimming removed 2 bases at V and 3 bases at J, with 10 bases between. CDR3 length: 14 amino acids.

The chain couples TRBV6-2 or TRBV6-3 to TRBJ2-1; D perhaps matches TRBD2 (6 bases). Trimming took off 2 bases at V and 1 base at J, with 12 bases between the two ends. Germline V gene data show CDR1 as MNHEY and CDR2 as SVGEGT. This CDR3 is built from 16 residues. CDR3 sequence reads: CASSYSLSGSYNEQFF. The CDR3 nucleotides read TGTGCCAGCAGTTACAGTCTTAGCGGATCCTACAATGAGCAGTTCTTC.